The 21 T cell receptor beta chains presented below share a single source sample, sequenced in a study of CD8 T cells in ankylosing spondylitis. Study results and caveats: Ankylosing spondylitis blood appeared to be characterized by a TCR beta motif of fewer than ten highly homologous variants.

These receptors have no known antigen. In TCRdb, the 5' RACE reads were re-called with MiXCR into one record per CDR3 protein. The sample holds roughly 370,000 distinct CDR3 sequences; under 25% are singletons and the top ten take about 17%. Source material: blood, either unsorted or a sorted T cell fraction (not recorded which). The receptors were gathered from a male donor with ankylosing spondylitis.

CDR3 in amino acids: CASSPWTRATEQYF. The DNA of the CDR3 is TGCGCCAGCAGCCCTTGGACTCGAGCCACGGAGCAGTACTTC. This chain joins TRBV5-1 and TRBJ2-7, with TRBD2 as a possible D gene (5 bases). Germline lookup yields CDR1 SGHRS and CDR2 YFSETQ. V dropped 4 bases and J dropped 7 bases, with 18 bases sitting between them. The CDR3 runs to 14 residues. Drawing the rest from reference TRBV5-1 and TRBJ2-7, the complete variable domain is KAGVTQTPRYLIKTRGQQVTLSCSPISGHRSVSWYQQTPGQGLQFLFEYFSETQRNKGNFPGRFSGRQFSNSRSEMNVSTLELGDSALYLCASSPWTRATEQYFGPGTRLTVT.

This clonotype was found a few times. In DNA form, the CDR3 reads TGCAGCGTTGCTAGCGGGAATGGGTACGAGCAGTACTTC. Protein: CSVASGNGYEQYF. V gene TRBV29-1 combines with J gene TRBJ2-7; 9 bases match TRBD2. The J segment lost 4 bases and the V segment lost 4 bases, leaving 5 bases of the junction unmatched. This CDR3 region has 13 residues. The V gene's germline CDR1 is SQVTM and CDR2 ANQGSEA.

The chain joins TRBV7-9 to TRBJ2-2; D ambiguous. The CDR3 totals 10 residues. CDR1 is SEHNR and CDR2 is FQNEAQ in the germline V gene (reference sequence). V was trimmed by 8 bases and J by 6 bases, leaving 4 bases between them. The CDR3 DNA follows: TGTGCCAGCTGGGCCGGGGAGCTGTTTTTT. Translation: CASWAGELFF. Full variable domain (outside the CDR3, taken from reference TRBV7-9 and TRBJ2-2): DTGVSQNPRHKITKRGQNVTFRCDPISEHNRLYWYRQTLGQGPEFLTYFQNEAQLEKSRLLSDRFSAERPKGSFSTLEIQRTEQGDSAMYLCASWAGELFFGEGSRLTVL.

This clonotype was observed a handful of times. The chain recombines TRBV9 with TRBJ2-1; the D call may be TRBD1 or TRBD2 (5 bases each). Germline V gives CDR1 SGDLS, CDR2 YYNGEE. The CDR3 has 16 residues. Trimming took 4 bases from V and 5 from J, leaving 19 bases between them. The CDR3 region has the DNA TGTGCCAGCAGCAACAACCCCGGGACGTACCACAATGAGCAGTTCTTC. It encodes CASSNNPGTYHNEQFF.

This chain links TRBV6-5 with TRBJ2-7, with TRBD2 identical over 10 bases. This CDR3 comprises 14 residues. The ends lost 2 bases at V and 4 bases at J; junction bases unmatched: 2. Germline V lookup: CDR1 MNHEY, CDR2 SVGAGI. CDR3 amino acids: CASSYPSGGYEQYF. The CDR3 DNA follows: TGTGCCAGCAGTTACCCTAGCGGGGGTTACGAGCAGTACTTC.

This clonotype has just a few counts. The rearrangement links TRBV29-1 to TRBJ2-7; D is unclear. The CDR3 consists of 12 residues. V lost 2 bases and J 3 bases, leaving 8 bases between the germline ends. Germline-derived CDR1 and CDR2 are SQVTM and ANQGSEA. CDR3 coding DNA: TGCAGCGTTGAAACCGATTACTACGAGCAGTACTTC. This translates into CSVETDYYEQYF.

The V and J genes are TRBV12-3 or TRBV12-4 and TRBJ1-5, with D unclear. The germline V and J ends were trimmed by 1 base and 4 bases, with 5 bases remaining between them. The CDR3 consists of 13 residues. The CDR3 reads CASSLENNQPQHF. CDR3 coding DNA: TGTGCCAGCAGTTTAGAGAATAATCAGCCCCAGCATTTT.

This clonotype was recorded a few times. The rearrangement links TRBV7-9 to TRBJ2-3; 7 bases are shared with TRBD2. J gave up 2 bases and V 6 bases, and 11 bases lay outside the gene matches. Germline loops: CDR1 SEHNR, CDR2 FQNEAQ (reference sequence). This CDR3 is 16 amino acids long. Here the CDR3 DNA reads TGTGCCAGCAGATCAGTGGGGACTACCCACACAGATACGCAGTATTTT. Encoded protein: CASRSVGTTHTDTQYF.

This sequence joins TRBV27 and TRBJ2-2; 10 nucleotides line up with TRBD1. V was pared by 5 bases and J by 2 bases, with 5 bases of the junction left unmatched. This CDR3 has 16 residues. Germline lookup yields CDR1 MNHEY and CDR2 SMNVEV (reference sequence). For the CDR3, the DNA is TGTGCCAGCAGTAAAATGACAGGGGGCAACACCGGGGAGCTGTTTTTT. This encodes CASSKMTGGNTGELFF.

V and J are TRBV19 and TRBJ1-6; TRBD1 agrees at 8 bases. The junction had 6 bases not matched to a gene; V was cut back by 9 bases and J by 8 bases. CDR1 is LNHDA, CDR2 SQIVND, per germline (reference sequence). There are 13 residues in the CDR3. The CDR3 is CASRQGTDSPLHF. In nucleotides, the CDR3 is TGTGCCAGCCGACAGGGGACAGATTCACCCCTCCACTTT.

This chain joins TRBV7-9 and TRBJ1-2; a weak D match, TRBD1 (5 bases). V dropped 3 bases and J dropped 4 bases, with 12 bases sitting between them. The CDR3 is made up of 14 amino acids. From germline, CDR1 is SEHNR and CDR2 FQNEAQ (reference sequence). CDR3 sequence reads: CASSLGPNLYGYTF. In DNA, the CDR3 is TGTGCCAGCAGCTTGGGACCGAACCTCTATGGCTACACCTTC.

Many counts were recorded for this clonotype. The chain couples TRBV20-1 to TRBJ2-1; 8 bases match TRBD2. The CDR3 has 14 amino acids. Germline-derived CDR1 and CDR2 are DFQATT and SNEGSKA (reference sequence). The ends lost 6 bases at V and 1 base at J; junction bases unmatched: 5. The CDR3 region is CSAELAASYNEQFF. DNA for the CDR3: TGCAGTGCGGAACTAGCGGCATCCTACAATGAGCAGTTCTTC.

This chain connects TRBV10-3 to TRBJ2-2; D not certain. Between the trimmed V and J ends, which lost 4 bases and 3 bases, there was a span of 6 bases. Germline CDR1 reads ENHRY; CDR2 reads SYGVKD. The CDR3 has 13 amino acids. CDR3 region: CAISGRHTGELFF. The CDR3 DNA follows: TGTGCCATCAGTGGACGACACACCGGGGAGCTGTTTTTT.

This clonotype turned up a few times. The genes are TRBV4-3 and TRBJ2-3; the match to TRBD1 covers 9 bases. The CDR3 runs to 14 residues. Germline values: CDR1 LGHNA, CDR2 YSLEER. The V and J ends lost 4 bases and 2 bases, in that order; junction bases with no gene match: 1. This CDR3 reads CASSRDRATDTQYF. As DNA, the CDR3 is TGCGCCAGCAGCCGGGACAGGGCCACAGATACGCAGTATTTT.

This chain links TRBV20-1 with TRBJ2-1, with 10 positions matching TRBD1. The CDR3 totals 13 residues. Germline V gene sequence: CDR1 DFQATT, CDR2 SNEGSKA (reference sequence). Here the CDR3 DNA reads TGCAGCGGGACAGGGGCAGCCTACAATGAGCAGTTCTTC. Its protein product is CSGTGAAYNEQFF.

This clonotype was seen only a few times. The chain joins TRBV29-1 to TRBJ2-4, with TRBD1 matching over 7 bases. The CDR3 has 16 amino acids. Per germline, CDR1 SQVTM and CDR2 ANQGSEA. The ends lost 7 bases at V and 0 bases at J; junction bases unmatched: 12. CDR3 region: CSARLTGTLAKNIQYF. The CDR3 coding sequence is TGCAGCGCGAGACTGACAGGGACGCTAGCCAAAAACATTCAGTACTTC. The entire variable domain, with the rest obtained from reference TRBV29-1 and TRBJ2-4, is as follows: SAVISQKPSRDICQRGTSLTIQCQVDSQVTMMFWYRQQPGQSLTLIATANQGSEATYESGFVIDKFPISRPNLTFSTLTVSNMSPEDSSIYLCSARLTGTLAKNIQYFGAGTRLSVL.

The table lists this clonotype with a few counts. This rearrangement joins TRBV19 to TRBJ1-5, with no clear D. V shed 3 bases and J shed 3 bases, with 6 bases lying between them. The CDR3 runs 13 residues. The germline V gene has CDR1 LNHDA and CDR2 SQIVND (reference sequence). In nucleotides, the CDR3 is TGTGCCAGTAGTATTCGCACCAATCAGCCCCAGCATTTT. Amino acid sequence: CASSIRTNQPQHF.

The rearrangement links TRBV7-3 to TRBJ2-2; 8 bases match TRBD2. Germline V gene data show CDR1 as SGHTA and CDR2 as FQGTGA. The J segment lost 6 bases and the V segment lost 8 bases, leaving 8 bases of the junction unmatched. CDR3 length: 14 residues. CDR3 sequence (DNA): TGTGCCAGCGGAGGGGCGGGAGGACCCGGGGAGCTGTTTTTT. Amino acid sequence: CASGGAGGPGELFF.

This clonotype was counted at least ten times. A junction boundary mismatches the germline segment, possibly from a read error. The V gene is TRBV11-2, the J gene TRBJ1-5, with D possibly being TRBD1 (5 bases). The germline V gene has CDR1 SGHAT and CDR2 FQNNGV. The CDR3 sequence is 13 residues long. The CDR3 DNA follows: TGCGCCAGCAGCTTGGGGGAGAATCAGCCCCAGCATTTT. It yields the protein CASSLGENQPQHF.

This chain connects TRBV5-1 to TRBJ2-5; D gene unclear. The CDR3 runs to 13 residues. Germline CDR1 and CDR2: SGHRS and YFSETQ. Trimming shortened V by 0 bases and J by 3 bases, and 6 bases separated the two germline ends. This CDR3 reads CASSLVIEETQYF. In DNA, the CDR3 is TGCGCCAGCAGCTTGGTAATCGAAGAGACCCAGTACTTC.

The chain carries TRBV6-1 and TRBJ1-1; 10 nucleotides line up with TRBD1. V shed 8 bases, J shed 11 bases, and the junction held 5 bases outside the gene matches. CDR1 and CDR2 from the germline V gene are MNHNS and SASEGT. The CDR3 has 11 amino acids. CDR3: CASGDRGYAFF. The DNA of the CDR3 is TGTGCCAGCGGGGACAGGGGTTACGCTTTCTTT.